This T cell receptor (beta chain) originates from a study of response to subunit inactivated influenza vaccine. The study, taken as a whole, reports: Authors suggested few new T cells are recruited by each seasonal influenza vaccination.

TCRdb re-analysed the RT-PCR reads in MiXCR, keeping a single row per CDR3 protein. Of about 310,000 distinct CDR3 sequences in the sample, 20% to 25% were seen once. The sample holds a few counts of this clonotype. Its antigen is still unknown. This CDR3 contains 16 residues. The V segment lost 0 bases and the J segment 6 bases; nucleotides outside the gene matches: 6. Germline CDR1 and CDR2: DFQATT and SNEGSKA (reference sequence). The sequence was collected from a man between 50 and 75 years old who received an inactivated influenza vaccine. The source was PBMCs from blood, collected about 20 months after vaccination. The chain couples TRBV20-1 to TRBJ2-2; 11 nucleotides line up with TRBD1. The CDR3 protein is CSARDADRGRPGELFF. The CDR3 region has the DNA TGCAGTGCTAGAGATGCGGACAGGGGGCGTCCCGGGGAGCTGTTTTTT.